This TCR beta chain was captured in a study of shared clonotypes between healthy human individuals. Study-level points and caveats: In having few donors, the study represented limited genetic and exposure-history diversity.

Concerning this clone: The target antigen is unknown.

This CDR3 has 16 amino acids. V lost 4 bases to trimming and J lost 10 bases; unmatched junction nucleotides: 10. The germline V gene encodes CDR1 MNHEY and CDR2 SMNVEV (reference sequence). Selected positively for CCR7 and CD45RO-negative, naive CD8 cells excluded terminally differentiated effector memory CD45RA+ cells. Using 200 ng DNA, tens of thousands of T cell genomes, the sorted-subset replicate PCRs were run. Authors' processing steps: Junction-only sequences produced by ImmunoSEQ had no quality scores, so filtering differed. Profiling relied on immunoSEQ multiplex PCR, and the TCRdb table lists in-frame clones only, not all of them. V and J calls and clone size are copied from that table; D and trimming were computed from the DNA. The sample contains about 580,000 clones, roughly 98% of which appear only once.

Sequenced: naive CD8+ T cells sorted from blood. The TCR sequence derives from a young man in good health. The chain employs TRBV27 and TRBJ2-1; 13 nucleotides align to TRBD2. CDR3 DNA: TGTGCCAGCAGTTCAAAAGGGGGACTAGCGGGACCAGAGCAGTTCTTC. Translated: CASSSKGGLAGPEQFF.